A single TCR beta chain is shown here with its context. The sample originates from a study of blood T cell repertoires in COVID-19. The overall study: The United States, Italy and Spain supplied acute and convalescent COVID-19 samples. Sample material is recorded as cDNA or gDNA derived from T cells, B-cell-depleted T cells, or PBMCs.

The repertoire was sequenced with immunoSEQ multiplex PCR; TCRdb's copy has only in-frame clones and lacks some. The sample yields more than 200,000 clones, 70% to 90% seen once. After removal of 9 bases from V and 10 bases from J, the junction contained 18 bases not matched to a gene. The CDR3 spans 16 residues. In germline, CDR1 is MDHEN, CDR2 SYDVKM. The rearrangement links TRBV28 to TRBJ1-6; TRBD1 matches at 7 bases. Sequencing was done on a sample of peripheral blood. The receptor's source is a woman aged 40-49 years who had recovered from COVID-19. DNA for the CDR3: TGTGCCAGTCTCCCGGGAGAGGGGGCGGGATACTCACCCCTCCACTTT. Translating it yields CASLPGEGAGYSPLHF.